The entry below describes one T cell receptor (beta chain). It was within 2 weeks before study entry that exposed participants met a COVID-19 case. Under the authors' procedure: It was from reference gene primer amplification that nucleated cell counts were estimated. Data came from immunoSEQ multiplex PCR; TCRdb stores just in-frame clones and leaves some out. V and J calls and clone size come straight from that table; D and trimming were deduced from the DNA. The data contain about 300,000 clones, just under 90% of them singletons. The entry originates in a study of blood T cell repertoires in COVID-19. Study in general: Samples taken during acute and convalescent COVID-19 were collected in the United States, Italy and Spain. The cDNA or gDNA used as material had been derived from T cells, B-cell-depleted T cells, or PBMCs.

The sequenced sample consisted of PBMCs or T cells enriched from blood (not recorded which). The clonotype comes from a woman between 45 and 65 years old who had been exposed to COVID-19.

The CDR3 coding sequence is TGTGCCAGCAGCCAACTCTCAATCGGGGGATATGGCTACACCTTC. It yields the protein CASSQLSIGGYGYTF. The V gene is TRBV4-2, the J gene TRBJ1-2; D possibly corresponds to TRBD1 (5 bases). Trimming removed 2 bases from V and 5 bases from J, with 15 bases in between. This CDR3 has 15 residues. CDR1 and CDR2 (germline): LGHNA, YNFKEQ.